The 13 T cell receptor beta chains presented below share a single source sample, sequenced in a study of blood T cells in healthy people across ages. It was with a sample-barcoded 5' primer and a J-beta primer mix that a second PCR of roughly 7 to 12 cycles was run. TCRdb analysed the 5' RACE reads with MiXCR anew, one entry per CDR3 protein. The sample carries approximately 850,000 distinct CDR3 sequences, about 62% recorded once. The sequencing sample was made of blood. Source of these receptors: a young man in good health.

This clonotype has more than one count but fewer than ten. The chain has TRBV29-1 and TRBJ2-1; weak D call: TRBD2 (5 bases). CDR3 length equals 12 residues. Germline lookup yields CDR1 SQVTM and CDR2 ANQGSEA. The germline V and J ends were trimmed by 7 bases and 6 bases, with 13 bases remaining between them. The CDR3, as DNA: TGCAGCGCAACGATAAGCGGCAATGAGCAGTTCTTC. Its protein product is CSATISGNEQFF.

V is TRBV15 and J is TRBJ1-4, with D uncertain. V was clipped by 3 bases and J by 4 bases, with 9 bases between them. The CDR3 loop spans 14 amino acids. Germline V gives CDR1 LNHNV, CDR2 YYDKDF (reference sequence). CDR3 nucleotides: TGTGCCACCAGCAGCGAAATAGTTAATGAAAAACTGTTTTTT. Its protein is CATSSEIVNEKLFF. The variable domain in full, completed from reference TRBV15 and TRBJ1-4, reads DAMVIQNPRYQVTQFGKPVTLSCSQTLNHNVMYWYQQKSSQAPKLLFHYYDKDFNNEADTPDNFQSRRPNTSFCFLDIRSPGLGDTAMYLCATSSEIVNEKLFFGSGTQLSVL.

The CDR3 loop is CASSQDADPQGWSYEQYF. Written as DNA, the CDR3 is TGCGCCAGCAGCCAAGATGCGGACCCGCAGGGATGGTCCTACGAGCAGTACTTC. The genes are TRBV4-3 and TRBJ2-7; tentatively, D is TRBD1 (5 bases). The CDR3 has 18 residues. Germline V gene data show CDR1 as LGHNA and CDR2 as YSLEER. The germline V and J ends were trimmed by 0 bases and 1 base, with 19 bases remaining between them.

V is TRBV7-9 and J is TRBJ1-2; 7 nucleotides line up with TRBD1. Trimming at V came to 1 base and at J to 4 bases, leaving 3 bases not matched to a gene. Per the germline V gene, CDR1 is SEHNR and CDR2 is FQNEAQ (reference sequence). CDR3 length: 14 amino acids. The DNA of the CDR3 is TGTGCCAGCAGCTTAGGCACAGGGGTCTATGGCTACACCTTC. Translating gives CASSLGTGVYGYTF. Looking up the rest from reference TRBV7-9 and TRBJ1-2 gives the full variable domain: DTGVSQNPRHKITKRGQNVTFRCDPISEHNRLYWYRQTLGQGPEFLTYFQNEAQLEKSRLLSDRFSAERPKGSFSTLEIQRTEQGDSAMYLCASSLGTGVYGYTFGSGTRLTVV.

This clonotype showed up just a few times. The chain carries TRBV7-9 and TRBJ2-1; D might be TRBD2 (5 bases). Trimming shortened V by 3 bases and J by 12 bases, and 9 bases separated the two germline ends. Germline V gene sequence: CDR1 SEHNR, CDR2 FQNEAQ (reference sequence). CDR3 length: 11 amino acids. The chain's CDR3 is CASSLTEGQFF. Here the CDR3 DNA reads TGTGCCAGCAGCTTGACCGAGGGGCAGTTCTTC.

This sequence joins TRBV7-9 and TRBJ2-6; tentatively, D is TRBD2 (5 bases). Germline V gene sequence: CDR1 SEHNR, CDR2 FQNEAQ (reference sequence). The CDR3 is 19 amino acids. V was shortened by 1 base and J by 3 bases, with 19 bases between the two germline ends. CDR3 DNA sequence: TGTGCCAGCAGCTTAGTTACGGGATGGCAGCTAATTGGGGCCAACGTCCTGACTTTC. This encodes CASSLVTGWQLIGANVLTF.

This chain links TRBV6-2 or TRBV6-3 with TRBJ2-5; D remains ambiguous. The ends were cut back, 10 bases at V and 7 bases at J, with 13 bases in the middle. The germline V gene has CDR1 MNHEY and CDR2 SVGEGT. This CDR3 region has 11 residues. CDR3 protein: CATNIGATQYF. CDR3 coding DNA: TGTGCCACAAACATAGGCGCGACCCAGTACTTC.

The chain couples TRBV4-2 to TRBJ1-1; unclear D gene. This CDR3 comprises 16 residues. From germline, CDR1 is LGHNA and CDR2 YNFKEQ. Deletions cut 2 bases from V and 6 bases from J, with 19 bases between. CDR3 in amino acids: CASSQQTYREHSEAFF. The CDR3 DNA follows: TGTGCCAGCAGCCAACAGACTTACAGAGAACACTCTGAAGCTTTCTTT.

V usage is TRBV5-1 and J usage is TRBJ1-1, with 7 positions matching TRBD1. The germline V gene encodes CDR1 SGHRS and CDR2 YFSETQ. V trimming: 0 bases; J trimming: 1 base; junction bases outside the gene matches: 3. The CDR3 covers 15 residues. This CDR3 is CASSLETGPNTEAFF. Here the CDR3 DNA reads TGCGCCAGCAGCTTGGAGACAGGGCCGAACACTGAAGCTTTCTTT.

The gene calls are TRBV30 and TRBJ1-1; 9 bases align to TRBD1. CDR1 GTSNPN and CDR2 SVGIG come from the germline V gene (reference sequence). Trimming took 2 bases from V and 6 from J; bases not matched to a gene: 10. This CDR3 is built from 15 residues. The CDR3 DNA reads as TGTGCCTGGAGTACCGGGACAGGGATTCTGGCTGAAGCTTTCTTT. Amino acids: CAWSTGTGILAEAFF. The full variable domain, its missing parts supplied by reference TRBV30 and TRBJ1-1, is SQTIHQWPATLVQPVGSPLSLECTVEGTSNPNLYWYRQAAGRGLQLLFYSVGIGQISSEVPQNLSASRPQDRQFILSSKKLLLSDSGFYLCAWSTGTGILAEAFFGQGTRLTVV.

The J gene is TRBJ1-2, the V gene TRBV20-1, with D maybe TRBD1 (6 bases). Germline V gene sequence: CDR1 DFQATT, CDR2 SNEGSKA (reference sequence). The CDR3 has 14 amino acids. The V gene lost 5 bases and the J gene lost 2 bases, with 15 bases spanning the gap. For the CDR3, the DNA is TGCAGTGCTCCTAGGACAGACGACAACTATGGCTACACCTTC. As protein: CSAPRTDDNYGYTF.

The rearrangement uses TRBV14 and TRBJ2-7, with D hard to call. Germline values: CDR1 SGHDN, CDR2 FVKESK. V was pared by 3 bases and J by 3 bases, with 15 bases between. This CDR3 is built from 15 residues. In DNA, the CDR3 is TGTGCCAGCAGCCACCTCCGATCCCCCAGCTACGAGCAGTACTTC. This translates into CASSHLRSPSYEQYF.

V usage is TRBV30 and J usage is TRBJ2-5, with D possibly being TRBD1 or TRBD2 (6 bases each). The germline CDR1 and CDR2 sequences are GTSNPN and SVGIG (reference sequence). CDR3 size: 12 residues. Trimming took 8 bases from V and 5 from J, leaving 15 bases between them. In nucleotides, the CDR3 is TGTGCCGGAGAAGGGGGGTCTGAGACCCAGTACTTC. This codes for CAGEGGSETQYF.